Following are 6 T cell receptor beta chains from one sample sequenced in a study of blood T cell repertoires in COVID-19. TCRdb's table, derived via immunoSEQ multiplex PCR, lists solely in-frame clones and lacks some. The data show under 80,000 clones, approximately 73% seen once. The sequencing sample was made of peripheral blood. Receptors were obtained from a man aged 60 to 69 with COVID-19, enrolled during active disease.

The rearrangement links TRBV30 to TRBJ1-5, with D hard to call. Germline V CDR1 and CDR2: GTSNPN, SVGIG (reference sequence). V was trimmed by 7 bases and J by 7 bases, leaving 8 bases between them. This CDR3 has 10 residues. CDR3 DNA sequence: TGTGCCTTACTCGGGCAGCCCCAGCATTTT. This encodes CALLGQPQHF.

The genes are TRBV4-2 and TRBJ2-2; 9 nucleotides agree with TRBD2. Germline V gene data show CDR1 as LGHNA and CDR2 as YNFKEQ. J gave up 7 bases and V 4 bases, and 4 bases lay outside the gene matches. This CDR3 contains 14 residues. CDR3 sequence: CASSPATSGGELFF. The CDR3 DNA is TGTGCCAGCAGCCCCGCGACTAGCGGCGGGGAGCTGTTTTTT.

This clone was seen a single time. The V call is TRBV5-1, the J call TRBJ2-1; D is uncertain. The CDR3 sequence is 14 residues long. Germline-derived CDR1 and CDR2 are SGHRS and YFSETQ. Trimming left V 4 bases short and J 0 bases short, with 8 bases between. The CDR3 coding sequence is TGCGCCAGCAGCGTTACTTACTCCTACAATGAGCAGTTCTTC. Protein sequence: CASSVTYSYNEQFF.

This clone appeared once. The chain carries TRBV11-2 and TRBJ1-2; 8 bases are a match to TRBD1. The CDR3 totals 15 residues. The germline CDR1 and CDR2 sequences are SGHAT and FQNNGV. After removal of 1 base from V and 3 bases from J, the junction contained 4 bases not matched to a gene. In DNA, the CDR3 is TGTGCCAGCAGCTTAGGACAGGGGTCGCACTATGGCTACACCTTC. As protein: CASSLGQGSHYGYTF.

This clone was detected only once. The rearrangement links TRBV28 to TRBJ2-5; TRBD2 aligns across 11 bases. The V segment lost 5 bases and the J segment 6 bases; nucleotides outside the gene matches: 11. CDR1 and CDR2 from the germline V gene are MDHEN and SYDVKM. This CDR3 comprises 16 residues. The CDR3 sequence: CASSQNSGRAPQTQYF. The CDR3 nucleotides are TGTGCCAGCAGTCAGAATAGCGGGAGGGCCCCCCAGACCCAGTACTTC.

The chain is built from TRBV9 and TRBJ2-7; D is perhaps TRBD1 (6 bases). The CDR3 has 16 residues. Germline CDR1 and CDR2: SGDLS and YYNGEE. Deletions cut 4 bases from V and 3 bases from J, with 20 bases between. CDR3 sequence reads: CASSPRQAPLLYEQYF. The CDR3 coding sequence is TGTGCCAGCAGCCCACGACAGGCGCCCTTACTCTACGAGCAGTACTTC.